A single sample gave rise to the 12 T cell receptor beta chains below, sequenced in a study of T cells in Graves' hyperthyroidism and ophthalmopathy. The TCR beta CDR3 regions underwent amplification using RNA transcripts as the source. In the first-round RT-PCR of the TCR CDR3, the HTBI primer set was used. TCRdb ran MiXCR on the multiplex PCR reads and lists one entry per CDR3 protein. This table has about 460,000 distinct CDR3 sequences, around a fifth appearing once. The sequencing sample was made of blood. The receptor set was obtained from a woman in her seventies with Graves' ophthalmopathy.

Only a few counts were recorded for this clonotype. The V and J genes are TRBV4-1 and TRBJ2-1; D is undetermined. Germline lookup yields CDR1 MGHRA and CDR2 YSYEKL. The CDR3 runs to 14 residues. Trimming removed 4 bases from V and 7 bases from J, with 14 bases in between. The CDR3 region is CASSPFGIRNEQFF. The CDR3 coding sequence is TGCGCCAGCAGCCCCTTTGGGATTAGGAATGAGCAGTTCTTC.

The V and J genes are TRBV12-3 or TRBV12-4 and TRBJ2-7; D unclear. Trimming took off 3 bases at V and 9 bases at J, with 12 bases between the two ends. The CDR3 is 12 residues long. The CDR3 loop reads CASSFSPPGQYF. The DNA for the CDR3 is TGTGCCAGCAGTTTTTCCCCACCGGGGCAGTACTTC.

The rearrangement links TRBV3-1 to TRBJ2-3, with 11 positions matching TRBD1. The CDR3 runs 16 residues. Germline CDR1 is LGHDT and CDR2 is YNNKEL (reference sequence). Trimming at V came to 4 bases and at J to 0 bases, leaving 3 bases not matched to a gene. CDR3 bases: TGTGCCAGCAGCCCCGGACAGGGGGCCAGCACAGATACGCAGTATTTT. Amino acids: CASSPGQGASTDTQYF.

The chain has TRBV6-4 and TRBJ1-1; TRBD1 agrees at 10 bases. In germline, CDR1 is MRHNA, CDR2 SNTAGT. J was trimmed by 5 bases and V by 3 bases; bases with no gene match: 12. The length of the CDR3 is 17 residues. The CDR3 DNA sequence: TGTGCCAGCAGTGAAAACAACGGACAGGGGGACTTTACTGAAGCTTTCTTT. Translation: CASSENNGQGDFTEAFF.

This clonotype was seen more than once but under ten times. The CDR3 bases are TGTGCCTGGAGCCTGGGGGTTATGCCGGCTAATGAAAAACTGTTTTTT. Residues: CAWSLGVMPANEKLFF. The gene calls are TRBV30 and TRBJ1-4, with a possible D match to TRBD1 (5 bases). Germline lookup yields CDR1 GTSNPN and CDR2 SVGIG (reference sequence). The CDR3 extends over 16 amino acids. Trimming took off 3 bases at V and 3 bases at J, with 17 bases between the two ends.

This clonotype was seen repeatedly, ten times or more. The gene calls are TRBV28 and TRBJ1-3; 8 bases are a match to TRBD1. This CDR3 has 15 residues. The J segment lost 7 bases and the V segment lost 7 bases, leaving 12 bases of the junction unmatched. The germline gives CDR1 MDHEN, CDR2 SYDVKM. The chain's CDR3 is CASTSQGAPGNTIYF. The CDR3 DNA reads TGTGCCAGCACCTCCCAGGGGGCCCCGGGTAACACCATATATTTT.

The chain carries TRBV6-2 or TRBV6-3 and TRBJ1-1, with 7 positions matching TRBD1. The CDR3 totals 17 residues. V shed 3 bases, J shed 0 bases, and the junction held 10 bases outside the gene matches. Germline CDR1 and CDR2: MNHEY and SVGEGT. The CDR3 protein is CASSYGGGTAMNTEAFF. Written as DNA, the CDR3 is TGTGCCAGCAGTTATGGGGGGGGGACAGCCATGAACACTGAAGCTTTCTTT.

V and J are TRBV13 and TRBJ1-1; no clear D gene. The CDR3 contains 15 residues. Germline CDR1 is PRHDT and CDR2 is FYEKMQ (reference sequence). V lost 5 bases and J lost 1, with 14 bases in between. This CDR3 reads CASSPSGRRNTEAFF. The CDR3 DNA follows: TGTGCCAGCAGCCCTAGCGGCCGGAGGAACACTGAAGCTTTCTTT.

This clonotype was seen a handful of times. The rearrangement links TRBV6-2 or TRBV6-3 to TRBJ2-7; tentative D call: TRBD2 (6 bases). The CDR3 sequence is 14 residues long. The ends were cut back, 8 bases at V and 3 bases at J, with 17 bases in the middle. Germline-derived CDR1 and CDR2 are MNHEY and SVGEGT. The CDR3 DNA reads TGTGCCAGCGGTACCGGGACTCCCCTCTACGAGCAGTACTTC. Encoded protein: CASGTGTPLYEQYF.

This clonotype has only a few counts. This chain uses TRBV5-1 with TRBJ2-7; D is perhaps TRBD1 or TRBD2 (6 bases each). Germline V lookup: CDR1 SGHRS, CDR2 YFSETQ. Deletions cut 0 bases from V and 5 bases from J, with 15 bases between. This CDR3 has 15 residues. The CDR3, as DNA: TGCGCCAGCAGCTTGGCCGGAGGGGGGTATGACGAGCAGTACTTC. Protein sequence: CASSLAGGGYDEQYF.

This clonotype was counted between two and nine times. The chain joins TRBV3-1 to TRBJ1-6; D unclear. The germline V gene has CDR1 LGHDT and CDR2 YNNKEL (reference sequence). This CDR3 has 15 amino acids. Trimming stripped 0 bases from V and 9 bases from J, with 12 bases between. CDR3 nucleotides: TGTGCCAGCAGCCAAGATCGCACCTGGGGTTCACCCCTCCACTTT. This translates into CASSQDRTWGSPLHF.

This chain connects TRBV10-3 to TRBJ1-6; D not resolved. The CDR3 consists of 13 residues. CDR1 is ENHRY, CDR2 SYGVKD, per germline. Trimming stripped 2 bases from V and 15 bases from J, with 14 bases between. CDR3 amino acids: CAISEPSSIRLHF. The CDR3 DNA follows: TGTGCCATCAGTGAGCCGAGTTCAATACGCCTCCACTTT.